This T cell receptor (beta chain) is from a study of shared T cell receptors in the human thymus. The table came from immunoSEQ multiplex PCR; TCRdb's copy has only in-frame clones and leaves some out. The sample has hundreds of thousands of clones; 87% are singletons. The V end was cut by 2 bases, the J end by 2 bases, with 9 bases between. The CDR3 covers 14 residues. CDR1 SEHNR and CDR2 FQNEAQ come from the germline V gene (reference sequence). The same sample was also studied in work on human thymus T cells. Per that study: Thymus specimens were resections from corrective heart surgery. Apparent skewing of V and J gene usage characterized both thymic and blood repertoires. As related research reported, thymic repertoires overlapped highly among unrelated individuals.

This receptor was taken from a boy younger than two with a congenital heart defect. This rearrangement joins TRBV7-9 to TRBJ1-2; D possibly corresponds to TRBD1 (6 bases). The material sequenced was thymocytes. The CDR3 protein is CASSLYRVNYGYTF. CDR3 DNA sequence: TGTGCCAGCAGCTTATACAGGGTGAACTATGGCTACACCTTC.